Given below is one TCR beta chain in context. The data are from a study of glioma-infiltrating T cells after dendritic cell vaccination. V lost 5 bases and J lost 4, with 9 bases in between. From germline, CDR1 is SGHTA and CDR2 FQGNSA. This CDR3 has 12 amino acids. Amplification used 60 V beta primers and 13 J beta primers. Assay: immunoSEQ multiplex PCR; the TCRdb copy retains only in-frame clones and omits some. The repertoire includes about 49,000 clones, 85% of them detected once, and about an eighth sits in the top ten. Specimen: blood, collected before dendritic cell vaccination. The chain recombines TRBV7-2 with TRBJ2-7; no firm D call. This receptor was obtained from a human donor with glioblastoma. This CDR3 is CASSTGAYEQYF. In DNA, the CDR3 is TGTGCCAGCAGCACCGGAGCTTACGAGCAGTACTTC.